Listed below are T cell receptor beta chains from one sample, sequenced in a study of blood T cell repertoires in COVID-19. Only in-frame clones appear in the TCRdb table, and some are missing; sequencing was by immunoSEQ multiplex PCR. The table lists about 170,000 clones, about four fifths of them singletons. Source material: peripheral blood. The receptor source for this set is a man between 65 and 85 years old with active or convalescent COVID-19. Both conserved end residues are trimmed from each CDR3.

V gene: TRBV7-9; J gene: TRBJ1-1; CDR3 protein: ASSSHSEPAF
V gene: TRBV3-1/TRBV3-2; J gene: TRBJ2-2; CDR3 protein: ASSRRGTSGRVGELF
V gene: TRBV2; J gene: TRBJ1-5; CDR3 protein: ASLAGTGGSNQPQH
V gene: TRBV9; J gene: TRBJ2-3; CDR3 protein: ASSTTGGNTQY
V gene: TRBV19; J gene: TRBJ2-7; CDR3 protein: ATPRRKQSYEQY
V gene: TRBV28; J gene: TRBJ2-7; CDR3 protein: ASGGTGAAEQY
V gene: TRBV9; J gene: TRBJ2-5; CDR3 protein: ASSVGPSGGQETQY
V gene: TRBV5-8; J gene: TRBJ1-1; CDR3 protein: ASSDLWLGMNTEAF
V gene: TRBV5-1; J gene: TRBJ2-1; CDR3 protein: ASSPAGTSEYNEQF
V gene: TRBV18; J gene: TRBJ1-3; CDR3 protein: ASSPYLGTGNSGNTIY
V gene: TRBV28; J gene: TRBJ2-1; CDR3 protein: ASGGDNEQF
V gene: TRBV7-3; J gene: TRBJ1-3; CDR3 protein: ASSLMGGRGNTIY
V gene: TRBV2; J gene: TRBJ2-3; CDR3 protein: ASSEMASEHTDTQY
V gene: TRBV28; J gene: TRBJ1-4; CDR3 protein: ASSLLGTGGLREKLF
V gene: TRBV28; J gene: TRBJ2-2; CDR3 protein: ASSFEQGYGTGELF
V gene: TRBV5-8; J gene: TRBJ2-1; CDR3 protein: ASSFSGTSLGYSYNEQF
V gene: TRBV24-1; J gene: TRBJ2-1; CDR3 protein: ATSDPGGGTGLNEQF
V gene: TRBV7-9; J gene: TRBJ2-7; CDR3 protein: ASSAARMEGEQY
V gene: TRBV5-1; J gene: TRBJ1-2; CDR3 protein: ASSLNRDIYGYT
V gene: TRBV6-5; J gene: TRBJ1-2; CDR3 protein: ASTPRGFYGYT
V gene: TRBV5-6; J gene: TRBJ2-7; CDR3 protein: ASSSAGQPYEQY
V gene: TRBV7-9; J gene: TRBJ1-3; CDR3 protein: ASSQQGASGNTIY
V gene: TRBV18; J gene: TRBJ1-6; CDR3 protein: ASSPSGWDSPLH
V gene: TRBV2; J gene: TRBJ2-2; CDR3 protein: ASTERENTGELF
V gene: TRBV19; J gene: TRBJ1-5; CDR3 protein: ASTVVPGDQPQH
V gene: TRBV24-1; J gene: TRBJ2-5; CDR3 protein: ATSDPDRDQETQY
V gene: TRBV7-2; J gene: TRBJ2-7; CDR3 protein: ASSLETGAREQY
V gene: TRBV10-1; J gene: TRBJ1-2; CDR3 protein: ASSLPGDYGYT
V gene: TRBV18; J gene: TRBJ1-5; CDR3 protein: ASSPPGGRSFQPQH
V gene: TRBV27; J gene: TRBJ1-5; CDR3 protein: ASSSPGQNQPQH
V gene: TRBV24-1; J gene: TRBJ2-1; CDR3 protein: ATSDLQWNEQF
V gene: TRBV7-9; J gene: TRBJ2-3; CDR3 protein: ASSLLAFTSTDTQY
V gene: TRBV7-8; J gene: TRBJ1-5; CDR3 protein: ASSLNRGNQPQH
V gene: TRBV6-5; J gene: TRBJ2-7; CDR3 protein: ASIGTGVGEQY
V gene: TRBV4-3; J gene: TRBJ1-2; CDR3 protein: ASSLMQGVGSGYT
V gene: TRBV10-2; J gene: TRBJ2-1; CDR3 protein: ASKRDRGDYNEQF
V gene: TRBV5-1; J gene: TRBJ2-1; CDR3 protein: ASSLEAGRSYNEQF
V gene: TRBV5-4; J gene: TRBJ1-2; CDR3 protein: ASSLGAGGYT
V gene: TRBV6-5; J gene: TRBJ1-2; CDR3 protein: ASSYGRAGDYGYT
V gene: TRBV15; J gene: TRBJ1-6; CDR3 protein: ATSRDQWHNSPLH
V gene: TRBV2; J gene: TRBJ1-5; CDR3 protein: ASGRNGNQPQH
V gene: TRBV2; J gene: TRBJ2-5; CDR3 protein: ASSDRRLQETQY
V gene: TRBV5-4; J gene: TRBJ1-2; CDR3 protein: ASSMDSYGYT
V gene: TRBV7-2; J gene: TRBJ2-7; CDR3 protein: ASSTYRGRVD
V gene: TRBV7-6; J gene: TRBJ1-2; CDR3 protein: ASSLGGQVNYGYT
V gene: TRBV5-1; J gene: TRBJ1-1; CDR3 protein: ASSLTVNTEAF
V gene: TRBV18; J gene: TRBJ1-5; CDR3 protein: ASSPGDQPQH
V gene: TRBV6-6; J gene: TRBJ2-1; CDR3 protein: ASSSPRGDSYNEQF
V gene: TRBV5-1; J gene: TRBJ2-6; CDR3 protein: ASSWDRATGANVLT
V gene: TRBV11-2; J gene: TRBJ1-1; CDR3 protein: ASSFSAADTEAF
V gene: TRBV7-9; J gene: TRBJ2-1; CDR3 protein: ASSLAQSVFADNEQF
V gene: TRBV28; J gene: TRBJ2-7; CDR3 protein: ASSYSGSGSYEQY
V gene: TRBV2; J gene: TRBJ2-5; CDR3 protein: ASSEGFGLMFEKVKGEY